The clone carrying this T cell receptor (beta chain) occurred a few times. Its target is unknown. This sample stems from a study of OX40 agonist ivuxolimab in advanced cancers. Study observations and caveats: Low normalized clonal expansion also occurred in some nonresponding patients.

The protocol was immunoSEQ multiplex PCR, while the TCRdb copy is restricted to in-frame clones and leaves out a portion. The data hold 95,000 to 150,000 clones, with roughly 95% observed a single time. Trimming cost V 2 bases and J 0 bases, with 8 bases left between them. Germline lookup yields CDR1 SGHTA and CDR2 FQGTGA. The CDR3 covers 15 residues. Sequences were derived from CD4+ or CD8+ T cells sorted from blood, sampled in a trial of the OX40 agonist ivuxolimab. The V call is TRBV7-3, the J call TRBJ2-1; tentative D call: TRBD2 (5 bases). This receptor was taken from an adult with an advanced solid tumor such as melanoma, head and neck, liver or kidney cancer. The CDR3 is CASSLERSSYNEQFF. CDR3 sequence (DNA): TGTGCCAGCAGCTTAGAGCGGAGCTCCTACAATGAGCAGTTCTTC.